This T cell receptor (beta chain) was recovered during a study of OX40 agonist ivuxolimab in advanced cancers. TCRdb's table, derived via immunoSEQ multiplex PCR, lists solely in-frame clones and lacks some. The repertoire holds 40,000 to 50,000 clones, with approximately 83% as singletons. This CDR3 spans 15 amino acids. V lost 6 bases, J lost 7 bases, and 18 bases lay in between. Germline V CDR1 and CDR2: MNHNY, SVGAGI (reference sequence). The sequence derives from an adult with an advanced solid tumor such as melanoma, head and neck, liver or kidney cancer. The rearrangement joins TRBV6-6 to TRBJ2-2, with D unclear. The sequences come from CD4+ or CD8+ T cells sorted from blood, collected in a trial of the OX40 agonist ivuxolimab. The CDR3 here is CASRDRMGTIGELFF. CDR3 sequence (DNA): TGTGCCAGCAGAGATCGGATGGGCACGATCGGGGAGCTGTTTTTT.